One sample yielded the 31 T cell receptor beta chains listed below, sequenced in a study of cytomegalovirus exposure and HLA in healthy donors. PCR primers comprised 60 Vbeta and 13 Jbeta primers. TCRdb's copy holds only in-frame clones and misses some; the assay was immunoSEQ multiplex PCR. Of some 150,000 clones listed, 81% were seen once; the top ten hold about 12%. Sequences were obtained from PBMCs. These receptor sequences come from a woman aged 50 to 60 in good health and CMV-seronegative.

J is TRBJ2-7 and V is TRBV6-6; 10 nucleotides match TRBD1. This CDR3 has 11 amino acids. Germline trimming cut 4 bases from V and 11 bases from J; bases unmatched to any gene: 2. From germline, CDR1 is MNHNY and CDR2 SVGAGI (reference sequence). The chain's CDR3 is CASSSGTGEYF. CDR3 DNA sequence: TGTGCCAGCAGTTCCGGGACAGGGGAGTACTTC.

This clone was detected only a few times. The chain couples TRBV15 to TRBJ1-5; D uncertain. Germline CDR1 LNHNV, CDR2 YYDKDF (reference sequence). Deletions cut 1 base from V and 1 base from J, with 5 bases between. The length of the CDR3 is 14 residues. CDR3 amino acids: CATSRVGSNQPQHF. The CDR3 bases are TGTGCCACCAGCAGAGTCGGGAGCAATCAGCCCCAGCATTTT.

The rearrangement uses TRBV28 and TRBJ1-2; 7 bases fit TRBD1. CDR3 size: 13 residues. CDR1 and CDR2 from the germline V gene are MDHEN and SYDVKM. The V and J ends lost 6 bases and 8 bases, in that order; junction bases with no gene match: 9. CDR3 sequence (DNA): TGTGCCAGCAGACCTAGGGACAGACGCGGCTACACCTTC. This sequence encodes CASRPRDRRGYTF.

CDR3 sequence: CASSPPLPDRGSGNTIYF. The CDR3 DNA sequence: TGTGCCAGCTCACCACCCCTTCCCGACAGGGGATCTGGAAACACCATATATTTT. The J gene is TRBJ1-3, the V gene TRBV18; 8 nucleotides match TRBD1. J gave up 1 base and V 0 bases, and 8 bases lay outside the gene matches. The CDR3 contains 18 residues. The germline CDR1 and CDR2 sequences are KGHSH and LQKENI.

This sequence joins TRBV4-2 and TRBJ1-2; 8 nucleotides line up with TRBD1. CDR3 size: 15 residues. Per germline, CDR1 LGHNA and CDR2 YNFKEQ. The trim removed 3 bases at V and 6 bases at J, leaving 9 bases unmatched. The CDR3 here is CASSQGQVTFHGYTF. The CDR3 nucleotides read TGTGCCAGCAGCCAGGGACAGGTCACCTTTCATGGCTACACCTTC.

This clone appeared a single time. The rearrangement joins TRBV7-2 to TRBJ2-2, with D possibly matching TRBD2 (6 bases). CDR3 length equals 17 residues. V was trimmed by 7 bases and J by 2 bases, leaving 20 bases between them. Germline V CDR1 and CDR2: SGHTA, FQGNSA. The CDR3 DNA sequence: TGTGCCAGCACCCAATCAGCCGGGGGATTCAACACCGGGGAGCTGTTTTTT. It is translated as CASTQSAGGFNTGELFF. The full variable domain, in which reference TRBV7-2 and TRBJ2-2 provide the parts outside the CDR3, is GAGVSQSPSNKVTEKGKDVELRCDPISGHTALYWYRQSLGQGLEFLIYFQGNSAPDKSGLPSDRFSAERTGGSVSTLTIQRTQQEDSAVYLCASTQSAGGFNTGELFFGEGSRLTVL.

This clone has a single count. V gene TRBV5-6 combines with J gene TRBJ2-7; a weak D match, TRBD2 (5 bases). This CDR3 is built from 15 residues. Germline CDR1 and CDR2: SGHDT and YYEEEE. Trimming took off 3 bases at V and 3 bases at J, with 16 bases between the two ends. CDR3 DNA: TGTGCCAGCAGCTCCGGAGACTACCGGGTCTACGAGCAGTACTTC. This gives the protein CASSSGDYRVYEQYF.

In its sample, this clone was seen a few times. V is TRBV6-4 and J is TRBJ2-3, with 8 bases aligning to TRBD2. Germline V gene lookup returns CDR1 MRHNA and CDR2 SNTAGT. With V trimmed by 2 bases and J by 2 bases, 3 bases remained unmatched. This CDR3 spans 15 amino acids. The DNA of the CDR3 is TGTGCCAGCAGTGACCGAGCGGGGGCCACAGATACGCAGTATTTT. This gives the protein CASSDRAGATDTQYF.

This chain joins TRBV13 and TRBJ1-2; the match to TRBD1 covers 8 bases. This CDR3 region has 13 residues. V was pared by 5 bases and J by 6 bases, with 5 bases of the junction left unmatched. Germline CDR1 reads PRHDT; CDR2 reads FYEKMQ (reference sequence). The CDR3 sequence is CASSGRQGNGYTF. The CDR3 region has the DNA TGTGCCAGCAGCGGCCGACAGGGGAATGGCTACACCTTC.

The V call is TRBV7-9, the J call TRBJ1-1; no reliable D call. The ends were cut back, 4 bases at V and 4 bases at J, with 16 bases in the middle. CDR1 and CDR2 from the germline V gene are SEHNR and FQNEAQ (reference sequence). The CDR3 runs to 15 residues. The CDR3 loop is CASSSRFIGFTEAFF. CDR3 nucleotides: TGTGCCAGCAGCTCTAGGTTTATCGGGTTCACTGAAGCTTTCTTT.

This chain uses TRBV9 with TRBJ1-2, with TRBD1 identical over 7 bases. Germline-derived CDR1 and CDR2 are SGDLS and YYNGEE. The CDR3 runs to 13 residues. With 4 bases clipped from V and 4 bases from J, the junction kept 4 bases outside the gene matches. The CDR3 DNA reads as TGTGCCAGCAGCCAAGGGGACAGCTATGGCTACACCTTC. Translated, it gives CASSQGDSYGYTF.

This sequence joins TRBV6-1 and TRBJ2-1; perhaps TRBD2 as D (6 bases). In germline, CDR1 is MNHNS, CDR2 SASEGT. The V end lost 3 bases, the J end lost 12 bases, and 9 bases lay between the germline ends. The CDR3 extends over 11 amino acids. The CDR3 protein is CASSEGGRQFF. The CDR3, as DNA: TGTGCCAGCAGTGAGGGAGGACGGCAGTTCTTC.

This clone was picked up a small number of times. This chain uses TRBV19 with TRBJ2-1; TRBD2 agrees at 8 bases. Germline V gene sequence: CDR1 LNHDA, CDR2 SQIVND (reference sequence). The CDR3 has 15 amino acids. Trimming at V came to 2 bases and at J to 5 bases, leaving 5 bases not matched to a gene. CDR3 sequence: CASSISPSGHNEQFF. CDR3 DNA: TGTGCCAGTAGTATATCGCCTAGCGGGCACAATGAGCAGTTCTTC.

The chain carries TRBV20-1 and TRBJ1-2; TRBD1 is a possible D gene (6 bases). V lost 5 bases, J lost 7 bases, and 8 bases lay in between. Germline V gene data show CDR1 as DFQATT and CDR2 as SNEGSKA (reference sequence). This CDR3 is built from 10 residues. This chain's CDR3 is CSAPQGGYTF. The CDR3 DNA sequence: TGCAGTGCTCCACAGGGTGGCTACACCTTC.

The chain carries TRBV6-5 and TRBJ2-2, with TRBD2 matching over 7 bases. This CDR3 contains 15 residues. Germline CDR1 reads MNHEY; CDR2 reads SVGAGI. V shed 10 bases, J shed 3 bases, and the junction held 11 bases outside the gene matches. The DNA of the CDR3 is TGTGCCACTCGGCCGGCTAGCGGCTACACCGGGGAGCTGTTTTTT. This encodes CATRPASGYTGELFF.

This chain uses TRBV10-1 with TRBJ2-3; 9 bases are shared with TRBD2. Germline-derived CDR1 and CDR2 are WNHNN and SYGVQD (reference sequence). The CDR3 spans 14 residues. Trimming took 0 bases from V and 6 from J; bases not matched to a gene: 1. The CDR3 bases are TGCGCCAGCAGTGAGTCAAGCGGGAGGGATACGCAGTATTTT. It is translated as CASSESSGRDTQYF.

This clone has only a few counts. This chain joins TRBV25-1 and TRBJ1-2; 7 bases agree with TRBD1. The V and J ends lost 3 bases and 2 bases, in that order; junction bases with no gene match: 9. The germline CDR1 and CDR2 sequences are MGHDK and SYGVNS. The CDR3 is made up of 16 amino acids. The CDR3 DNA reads TGTGCCAGCAGTGATCTCTCCCCGGGACAGAACTATGGCTACACCTTC. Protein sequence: CASSDLSPGQNYGYTF.

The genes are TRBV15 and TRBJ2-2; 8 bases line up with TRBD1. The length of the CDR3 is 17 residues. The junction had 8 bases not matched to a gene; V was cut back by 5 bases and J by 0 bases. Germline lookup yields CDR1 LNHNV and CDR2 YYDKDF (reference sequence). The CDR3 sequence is CATSRGTGPTNTGELFF. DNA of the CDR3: TGTGCCACCAGCCGTGGGACAGGACCCACGAACACCGGGGAGCTGTTTTTT.

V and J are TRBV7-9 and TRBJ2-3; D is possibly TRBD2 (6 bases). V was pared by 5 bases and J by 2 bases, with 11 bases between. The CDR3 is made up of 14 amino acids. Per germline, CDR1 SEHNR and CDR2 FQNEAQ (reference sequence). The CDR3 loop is CASSPGTSTDTQYF. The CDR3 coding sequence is TGTGCCAGCAGCCCTGGGACTTCCACAGATACGCAGTATTTT.

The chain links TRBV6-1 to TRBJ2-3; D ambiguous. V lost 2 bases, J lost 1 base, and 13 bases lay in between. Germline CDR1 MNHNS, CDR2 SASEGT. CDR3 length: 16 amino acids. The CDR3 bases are TGTGCCAGCAGTGAAAGGCGGCTGCTAGGCACAGATACGCAGTATTTT. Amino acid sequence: CASSERRLLGTDTQYF.

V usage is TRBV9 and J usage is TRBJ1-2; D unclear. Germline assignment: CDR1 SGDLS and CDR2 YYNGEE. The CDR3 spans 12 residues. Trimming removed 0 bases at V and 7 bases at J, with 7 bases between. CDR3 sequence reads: CASSVASRGYTF. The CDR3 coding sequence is TGTGCCAGCAGCGTAGCTTCCCGTGGCTACACCTTC.

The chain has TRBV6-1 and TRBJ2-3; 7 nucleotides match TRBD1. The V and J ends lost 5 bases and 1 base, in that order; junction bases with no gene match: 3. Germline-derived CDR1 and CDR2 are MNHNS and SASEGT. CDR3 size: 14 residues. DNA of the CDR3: TGTGCCAGCAGTACAGGGGCCCGCACAGATACGCAGTATTTT. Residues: CASSTGARTDTQYF.

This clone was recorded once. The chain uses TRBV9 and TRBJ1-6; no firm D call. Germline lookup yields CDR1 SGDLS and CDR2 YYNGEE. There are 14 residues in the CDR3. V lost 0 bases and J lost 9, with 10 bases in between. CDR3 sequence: CASSVGFGSSPLHF. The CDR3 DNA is TGTGCCAGCAGCGTAGGGTTTGGGAGTTCACCCCTCCACTTT.

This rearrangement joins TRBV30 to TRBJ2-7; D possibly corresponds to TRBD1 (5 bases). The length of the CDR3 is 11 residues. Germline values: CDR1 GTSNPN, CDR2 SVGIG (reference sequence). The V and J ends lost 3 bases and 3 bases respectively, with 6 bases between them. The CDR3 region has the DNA TGTGCCTGGAGCAGGGACTACGAGCAGTACTTC. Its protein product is CAWSRDYEQYF. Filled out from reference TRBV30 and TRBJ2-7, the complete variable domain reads SQTIHQWPATLVQPVGSPLSLECTVEGTSNPNLYWYRQAAGRGLQLLFYSVGIGQISSEVPQNLSASRPQDRQFILSSKKLLLSDSGFYLCAWSRDYEQYFGPGTRLTVT.

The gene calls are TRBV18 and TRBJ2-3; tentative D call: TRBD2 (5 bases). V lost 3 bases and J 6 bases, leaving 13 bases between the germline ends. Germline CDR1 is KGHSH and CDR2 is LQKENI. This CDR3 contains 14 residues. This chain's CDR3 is CASSPRASGDTQYF. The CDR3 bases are TGTGCCAGCTCACCGCGGGCCTCCGGGGATACGCAGTATTTT. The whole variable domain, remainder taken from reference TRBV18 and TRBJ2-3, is NAGVMQNPRHLVRRRGQEARLRCSPMKGHSHVYWYRQLPEEGLKFMVYLQKENIIDESGMPKERFSAEFPKEGPSILRIQQVVRGDSAAYFCASSPRASGDTQYFGPGTRLTVL.

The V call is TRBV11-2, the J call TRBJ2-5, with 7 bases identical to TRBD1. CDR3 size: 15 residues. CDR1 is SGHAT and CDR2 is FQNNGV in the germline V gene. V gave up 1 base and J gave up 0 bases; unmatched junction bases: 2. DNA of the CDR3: TGTGCCAGCAGCTTAGGCGACAGGGACCAAGAGACCCAGTACTTC. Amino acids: CASSLGDRDQETQYF.

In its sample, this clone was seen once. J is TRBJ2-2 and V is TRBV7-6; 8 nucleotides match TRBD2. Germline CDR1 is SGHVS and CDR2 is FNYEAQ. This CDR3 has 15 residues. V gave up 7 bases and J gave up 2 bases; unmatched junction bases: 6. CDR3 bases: TGTGCCAGCAACCAACTAGCGGCCAACACCGGGGAGCTGTTTTTT. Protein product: CASNQLAANTGELFF.

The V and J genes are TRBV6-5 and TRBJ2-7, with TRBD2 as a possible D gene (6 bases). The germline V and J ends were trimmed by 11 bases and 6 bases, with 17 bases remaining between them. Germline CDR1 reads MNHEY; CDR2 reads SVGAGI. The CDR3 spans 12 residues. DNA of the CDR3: TGTGCCTCCATTTCCCCCGGGAGCGAGCAGTACTTC. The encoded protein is CASISPGSEQYF.

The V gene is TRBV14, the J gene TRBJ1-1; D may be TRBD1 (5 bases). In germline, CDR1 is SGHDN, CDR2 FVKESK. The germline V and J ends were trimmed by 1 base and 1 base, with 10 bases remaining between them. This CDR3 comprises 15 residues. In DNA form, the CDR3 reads TGTGCCAGCAGCCAAGGATCCACAGGGAACACTGAAGCTTTCTTT. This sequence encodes CASSQGSTGNTEAFF.

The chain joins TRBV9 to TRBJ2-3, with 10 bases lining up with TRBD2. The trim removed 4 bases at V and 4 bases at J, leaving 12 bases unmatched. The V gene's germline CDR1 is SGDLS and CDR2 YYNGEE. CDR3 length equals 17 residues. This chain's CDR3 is CASSPEAGGPRADTQYF. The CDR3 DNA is TGTGCCAGCAGCCCAGAAGCGGGAGGGCCTCGCGCAGATACGCAGTATTTT.

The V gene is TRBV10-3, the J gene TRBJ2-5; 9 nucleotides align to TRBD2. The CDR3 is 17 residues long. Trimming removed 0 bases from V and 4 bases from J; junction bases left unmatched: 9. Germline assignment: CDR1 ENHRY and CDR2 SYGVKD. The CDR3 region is CAISESTGRGGPETQYF. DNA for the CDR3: TGTGCCATCAGTGAGTCGACGGGGCGGGGGGGCCCAGAGACCCAGTACTTC.